This T cell receptor beta chain appears in the sequencing data of a study of identical twins. All donors comprised healthy Caucasians. The CDR3 has 15 residues. The germline V gene encodes CDR1 SGHVS and CDR2 FNYEAQ. Trimming removed 5 bases at V and 0 bases at J, with 11 bases between. Study-level points and caveats: The models systematically underestimated how much out-of-frame TCR alpha was shared in monozygotic twins. It was possible that invariant MAIT and iNKT cells partly confounded the zero-insertion analyses.

TCRdb re-called the 5' RACE reads with MiXCR, one entry per CDR3 protein. The sample consists of hundreds of thousands of distinct CDR3 sequences, around 5.7% of them appearing once. In this sample, this clonotype turned up a few times. Its antigen remains unidentified. The clonotype comes from a man younger than 35 in good health. Sequencing input: naive T cells sorted from blood. The chain carries TRBV7-6 and TRBJ1-3; D remains ambiguous. CDR3: CASSAIYSSGNTIYF. CDR3 nucleotide sequence: TGTGCCAGCAGCGCGATCTATTCCTCTGGAAACACCATATATTTT.